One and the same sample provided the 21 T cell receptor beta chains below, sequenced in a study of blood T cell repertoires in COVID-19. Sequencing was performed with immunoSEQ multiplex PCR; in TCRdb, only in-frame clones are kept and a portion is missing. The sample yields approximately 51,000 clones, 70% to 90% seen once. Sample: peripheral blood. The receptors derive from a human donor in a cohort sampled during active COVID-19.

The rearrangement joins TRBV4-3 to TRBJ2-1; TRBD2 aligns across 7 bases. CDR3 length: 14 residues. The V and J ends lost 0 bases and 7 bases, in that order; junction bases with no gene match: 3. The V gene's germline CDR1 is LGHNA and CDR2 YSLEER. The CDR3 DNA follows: TGCGCCAGCAGCCAAGAACTAGCGAGGAATGAGCAGTTCTTC. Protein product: CASSQELARNEQFF.

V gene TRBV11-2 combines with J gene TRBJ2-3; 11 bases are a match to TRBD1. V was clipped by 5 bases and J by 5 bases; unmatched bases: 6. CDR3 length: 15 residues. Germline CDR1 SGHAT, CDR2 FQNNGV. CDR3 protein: CASSNRDRGLDTQYF. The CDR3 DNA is TGTGCCAGCAGCAACCGGGACAGGGGGTTAGATACGCAGTATTTT.

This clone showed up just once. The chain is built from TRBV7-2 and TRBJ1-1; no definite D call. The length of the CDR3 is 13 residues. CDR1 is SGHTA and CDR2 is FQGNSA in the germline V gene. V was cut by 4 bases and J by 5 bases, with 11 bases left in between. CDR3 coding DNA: TGTGCCAGCAGCTCGTTCAGGAGGACTGAAGCTTTCTTT. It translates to CASSSFRRTEAFF.

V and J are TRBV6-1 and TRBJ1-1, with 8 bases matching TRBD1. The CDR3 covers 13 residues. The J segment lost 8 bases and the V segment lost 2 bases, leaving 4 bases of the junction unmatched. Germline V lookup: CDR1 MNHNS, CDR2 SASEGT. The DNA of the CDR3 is TGTGCCAGCAGTGAATGGACAGGGAGAGAAGCTTTCTTT. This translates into CASSEWTGREAFF.

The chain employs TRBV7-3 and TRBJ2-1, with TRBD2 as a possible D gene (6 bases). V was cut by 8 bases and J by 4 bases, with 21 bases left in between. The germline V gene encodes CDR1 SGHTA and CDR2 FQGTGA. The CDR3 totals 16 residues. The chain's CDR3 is CASGERASATYNEQFF. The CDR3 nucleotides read TGTGCCAGCGGGGAGAGGGCTAGCGCAACTTACAATGAGCAGTTCTTC.

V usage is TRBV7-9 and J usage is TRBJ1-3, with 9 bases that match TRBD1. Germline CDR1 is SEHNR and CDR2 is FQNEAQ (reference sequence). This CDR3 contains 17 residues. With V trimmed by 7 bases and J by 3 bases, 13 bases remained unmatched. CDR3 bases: TGTGCCAGCACCCCCAACGCCGGGACAGGGAGTGGAAACACCATATATTTT. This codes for CASTPNAGTGSGNTIYF.

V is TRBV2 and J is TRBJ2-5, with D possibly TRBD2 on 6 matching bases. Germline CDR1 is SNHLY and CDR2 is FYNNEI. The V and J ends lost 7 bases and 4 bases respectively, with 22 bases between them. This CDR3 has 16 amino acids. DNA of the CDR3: TGTGCCAGCATTCCCTGGGGAACTAGCAGGTTAGAGACCCAGTACTTC. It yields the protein CASIPWGTSRLETQYF.

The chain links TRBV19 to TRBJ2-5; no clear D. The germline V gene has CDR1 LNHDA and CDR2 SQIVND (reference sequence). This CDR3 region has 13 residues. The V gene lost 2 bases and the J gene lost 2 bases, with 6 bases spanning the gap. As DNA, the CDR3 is TGTGCCAGTAGTATAACAGAACAAGAGACCCAGTACTTC. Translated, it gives CASSITEQETQYF.

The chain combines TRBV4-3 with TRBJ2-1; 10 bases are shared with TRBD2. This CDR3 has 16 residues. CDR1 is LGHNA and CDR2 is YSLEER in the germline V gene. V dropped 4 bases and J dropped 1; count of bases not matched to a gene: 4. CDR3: CASSPGTSDSYNEQFF. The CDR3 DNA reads TGCGCCAGCAGCCCTGGGACTAGCGATTCCTACAATGAGCAGTTCTTC.

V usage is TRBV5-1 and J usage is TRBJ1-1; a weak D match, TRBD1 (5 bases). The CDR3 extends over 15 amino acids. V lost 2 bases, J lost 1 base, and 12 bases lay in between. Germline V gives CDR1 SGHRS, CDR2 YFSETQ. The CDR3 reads CASSLQVQANTEAFF. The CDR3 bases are TGCGCCAGCAGCTTACAGGTTCAGGCGAACACTGAAGCTTTCTTT.

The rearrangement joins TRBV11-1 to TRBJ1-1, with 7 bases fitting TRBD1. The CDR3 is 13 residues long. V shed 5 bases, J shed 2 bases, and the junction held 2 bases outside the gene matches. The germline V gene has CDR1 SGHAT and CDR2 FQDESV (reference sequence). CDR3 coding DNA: TGTGCCAGCAGCCGACAGGGTAACACTGAAGCTTTCTTT. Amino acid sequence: CASSRQGNTEAFF.

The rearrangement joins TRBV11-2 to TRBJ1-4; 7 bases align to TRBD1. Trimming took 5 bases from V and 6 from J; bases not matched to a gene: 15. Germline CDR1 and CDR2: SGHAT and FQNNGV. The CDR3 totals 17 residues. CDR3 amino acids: CASSPRLTGTKDEKLFF. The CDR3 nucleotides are TGTGCCAGCAGCCCGCGTCTGACAGGGACAAAGGATGAAAAACTGTTTTTT.

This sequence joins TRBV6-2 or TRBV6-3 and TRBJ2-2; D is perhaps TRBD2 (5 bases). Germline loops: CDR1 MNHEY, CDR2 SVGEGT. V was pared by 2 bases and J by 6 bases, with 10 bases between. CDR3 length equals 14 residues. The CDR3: CASSYVPGAGELFF. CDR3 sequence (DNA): TGTGCCAGCAGTTACGTACCCGGGGCCGGGGAGCTGTTTTTT.

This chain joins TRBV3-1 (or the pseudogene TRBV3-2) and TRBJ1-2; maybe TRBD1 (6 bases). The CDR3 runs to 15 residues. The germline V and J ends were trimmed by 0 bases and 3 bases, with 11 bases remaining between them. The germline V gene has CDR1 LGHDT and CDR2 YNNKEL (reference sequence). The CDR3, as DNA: TGTGCCAGCAGCCAAGACCACAGGGTTGACTATGGCTACACCTTC. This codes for CASSQDHRVDYGYTF.

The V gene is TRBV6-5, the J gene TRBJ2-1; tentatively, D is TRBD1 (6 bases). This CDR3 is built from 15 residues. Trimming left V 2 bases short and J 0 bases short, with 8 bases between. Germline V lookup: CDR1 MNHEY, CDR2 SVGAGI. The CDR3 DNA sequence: TGTGCCAGCAGTTACGACAGGAGCTCCTACAATGAGCAGTTCTTC. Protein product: CASSYDRSSYNEQFF.

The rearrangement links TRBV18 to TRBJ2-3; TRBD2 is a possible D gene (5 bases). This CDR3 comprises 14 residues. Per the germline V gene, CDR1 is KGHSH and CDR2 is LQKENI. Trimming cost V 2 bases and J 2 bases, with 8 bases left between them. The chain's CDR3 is CASSPGSHTDTQYF. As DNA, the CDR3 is TGTGCCAGCTCACCAGGGAGCCACACAGATACGCAGTATTTT.

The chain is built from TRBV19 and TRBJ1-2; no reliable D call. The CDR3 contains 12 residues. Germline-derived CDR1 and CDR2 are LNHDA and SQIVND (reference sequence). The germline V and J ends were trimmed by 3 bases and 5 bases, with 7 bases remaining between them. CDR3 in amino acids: CASSISGYGYTF. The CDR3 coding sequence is TGTGCCAGTAGTATTTCCGGGTATGGCTACACCTTC.

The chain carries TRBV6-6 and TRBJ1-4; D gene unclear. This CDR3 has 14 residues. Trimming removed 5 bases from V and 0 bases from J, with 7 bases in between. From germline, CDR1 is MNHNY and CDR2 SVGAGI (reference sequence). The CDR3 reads CASSKATTNEKLFF. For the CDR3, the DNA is TGTGCCAGCAGTAAAGCCACAACTAATGAAAAACTGTTTTTT.

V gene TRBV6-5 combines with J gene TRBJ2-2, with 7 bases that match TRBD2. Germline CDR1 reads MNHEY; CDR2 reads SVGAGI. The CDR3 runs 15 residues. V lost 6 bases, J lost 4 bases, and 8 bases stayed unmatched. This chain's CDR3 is CASRSWEGGTGELFF. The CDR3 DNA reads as TGTGCCAGCAGGTCGTGGGAGGGCGGCACCGGGGAGCTGTTTTTT.

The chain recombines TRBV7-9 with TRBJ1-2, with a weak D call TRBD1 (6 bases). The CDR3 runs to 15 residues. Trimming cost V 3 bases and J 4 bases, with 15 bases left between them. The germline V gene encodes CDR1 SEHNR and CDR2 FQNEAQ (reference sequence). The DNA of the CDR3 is TGTGCCAGCAGCTTGCGAAGGACAGACCGCTATGGCTACACCTTC. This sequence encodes CASSLRRTDRYGYTF.

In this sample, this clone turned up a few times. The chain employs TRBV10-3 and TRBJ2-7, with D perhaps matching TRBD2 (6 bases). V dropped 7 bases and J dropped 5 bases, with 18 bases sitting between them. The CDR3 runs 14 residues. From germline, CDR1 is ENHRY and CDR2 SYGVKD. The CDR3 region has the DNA TGTGCCATCACTCCCGGGGGTGGGACGAACGAGCAGTACTTC. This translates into CAITPGGGTNEQYF.